A selection of T cell receptor beta chains follows, all from one sample in a study of blood T cell repertoires in COVID-19. Repertoires were generated with immunoSEQ multiplex PCR, while TCRdb's copy carries only in-frame clones and drops some. The repertoire holds 150,000 to 200,000 clones, roughly 84% seen once, with around 1.2% in the top ten. Material: PBMCs or T cells enriched from blood (not recorded which). Source of these receptors: a human donor with acute COVID-19. The donor label of this sample is uncertain. The CDR3 runs from the conserved cysteine through the conserved F or W. A D gene is named only where the DNA matches it firmly. Only some rows state a clone size, as once, few, many or a class for expanded clones.

TRBV11-1	.	TRBJ2-3	.	14	TGTGCCAGCAGCTTAGTGAGAGGCACAGATACGCAGTATTTT	CASSLVRGTDTQYF
TRBV30	.	TRBJ1-2	.	13	TGTGCCTGCCCACAGGAAACTAACTATGACTACACCTTC	CACPQETNYDYTF
TRBV4-1	TRBD2	TRBJ2-2	once	19	TGCGCCAGCAGCCGCCCCCCGGGACTAGCGGGGGGGAACACCGGGGAGCTGTTTTTT	CASSRPPGLAGGNTGELFF
TRBV9	.	TRBJ2-3	.	18	TGTGCCAGCAGCTCCCACGTGGACAGAATGAGGGGATCAGATACGCAGTATTTT	CASSSHVDRMRGSDTQYF
TRBV6-5	.	TRBJ1-1	.	10	TGTGCCAGCAGGGGAGTGGGAGCTTTCTTT	CASRGVGAFF
TRBV29-1	TRBD1	TRBJ1-5	.	13	TGCAGCGTTTTGGACAGGGAGGGTAAGCCCCAGCATTTT	CSVLDREGKPQHF
TRBV10-3	.	TRBJ1-6	.	14	TGTGCCATCAGTGAATCCAAGGGGAACTCACCCCTCCACTTT	CAISESKGNSPLHF
TRBV7-2	TRBD1	TRBJ2-7	.	14	TGTGCCAGCAGCCCTCATGGACAGGCCTACGAGCAGTACTTC	CASSPHGQAYEQYF
TRBV5-1	.	TRBJ1-2	.	15	TGCGCCAGCAGCTTAAACAGGCACGAATCCTATGGCTACACCTTC	CASSLNRHESYGYTF
TRBV12-5	.	TRBJ1-2	.	13	TGTGCTAGTATGGCCCTGAGAGGAGGGCGCTACACCTTC	CASMALRGGRYTF
TRBV23-1	.	TRBJ1-2	.	12	TGCGCCATCACAGACAGAACATATGGCTACACCTTC	CAITDRTYGYTF
TRBV7-2	.	TRBJ2-7	.	14	TGTGCCAGCAGCTTAGTAGGAGCCGGCCACGAGCAGTACTTC	CASSLVGAGHEQYF
TRBV7-9	TRBD1	TRBJ1-2	.	13	TGTGCCAGCAGCTTCCCGGGACAGGCGGACTACACCTTC	CASSFPGQADYTF
TRBV7-3	TRBD2	TRBJ2-3	.	15	TGTGCCAGCAGCTCAGGCGGGGGGGCAGGAGATACGCAGTATTTT	CASSSGGGAGDTQYF
TRBV6-5	TRBD1	TRBJ2-5	.	12	TGTGCCAGCAGAGGGACAGGAGAGACCCAGTACTTC	CASRGTGETQYF
TRBV7-9	TRBD1	TRBJ1-6	.	16	TGTGCCAGCAGCCATTGGGGGACAGCTCATAATTCACCCCTCCACTTT	CASSHWGTAHNSPLHF
TRBV24-1	.	TRBJ2-5	.	15	TGTGCCACCAGTGATTTAGAGGGCAAAGAAGAGACCCAGTACTTC	CATSDLEGKEETQYF
TRBV4-3	.	TRBJ1-2	.	13	TGCGCCAGCAGTACAGAGTCGAACGAGGGCTACACCTTC	CASSTESNEGYTF
TRBV19	TRBD1	TRBJ1-5	.	14	TGTGCCAGTAGTTCACAGGGGTGGAATCAGCCCCAGCATTTT	CASSSQGWNQPQHF
TRBV6-5	TRBD1	TRBJ1-1	.	14	TGTGCCAGCAGTTACCTTCCCGGGACAGATGAAGCTTTCTTT	CASSYLPGTDEAFF
TRBV10-3	TRBD1	TRBJ1-2	.	13	TGTGCCATCAGTGGTAACAGGGGTTATGGCTACACCTTC	CAISGNRGYGYTF
TRBV30	TRBD1	TRBJ1-1	.	13	TGTGCCTGGACGACAGGGATGGGAACTGAAGCTTTCTTT	CAWTTGMGTEAFF
TRBV7-6	.	TRBJ2-4	.	15	TGTGCCAGCAGCTTAGGGAGTCCATCCAAAAACATTCAGTACTTC	CASSLGSPSKNIQYF
TRBV9	TRBD2	TRBJ2-1	.	14	TGTGCCAGCAGCCGGGACTACCCCTACAATGAGCAGTTCTTC	CASSRDYPYNEQFF
TRBV7-8	TRBD1	TRBJ1-3	.	16	TGTGCCAGCAGCCCGACGAGACAGGGAGGTGGAAACACCATATATTTT	CASSPTRQGGGNTIYF
TRBV19	.	TRBJ2-7	.	13	TGTGCCTCCAGTGAAAGTTCTCCCTACGAGCAGTACTTC	CASSESSPYEQYF
TRBV7-2	.	TRBJ1-6	.	14	TGTGCCAGCAGCTTAGGTCGGACTCTCAACCCCCTCCACTTT	CASSLGRTLNPLHF
TRBV10-3	.	TRBJ2-7	.	12	TGTGCCATCAGTGACAGGGCTGGCGAGCAGTACTTC	CAISDRAGEQYF
TRBV6-5	.	TRBJ2-7	.	16	TGTGCCAGCAGTTCCGGACAGTCCCGGGGCTCCTACGAGCAGTACTTC	CASSSGQSRGSYEQYF
TRBV5-1	TRBD2	TRBJ2-7	.	14	TGCGCCAGCAGCTTCGAGCGGGGGGGCCCCGAGCAGTACTTC	CASSFERGGPEQYF
TRBV11-2	TRBD1	TRBJ1-2	.	14	TGTGCCAGCAGCTCCCCTGCCAGGGGGCTCGGCTACACCTTC	CASSSPARGLGYTF
TRBV24-1	.	TRBJ2-2	once	13	TGTGCCATAGAAAACGGGAACACCGGGGAGCTGTTTTTT	CAIENGNTGELFF
TRBV19	.	TRBJ1-1	.	11	TGTGCCAGTGACAAGAACACTGAAGCTTTCTTT	CASDKNTEAFF
TRBV9	.	TRBJ2-3	.	15	TGTGCCAGCAGCGTAGGATCGATAGCAGCGGATACGCAGTATTTT	CASSVGSIAADTQYF
TRBV19	.	TRBJ1-2	.	13	TGTGCCAGTAGTCCGGGACTCAGCTATGGCTACACCTTC	CASSPGLSYGYTF
TRBV27	TRBD1	TRBJ1-1	.	15	TGTGCCAGCCGGTTGACAGGGTTGAGGAAGACTGAAGCTTTCTTT	CASRLTGLRKTEAFF
TRBV5-1	TRBD1	TRBJ2-7	.	15	TGCGCCAGCATAGGGACAGGGAGATTAGGCTACGAGCAGTACTTC	CASIGTGRLGYEQYF
TRBV3-1/TRBV3-2	.	TRBJ1-1	.	12	TGTGCCAGCAGCCAAGATTCGCTCCGGGCTTTCTTT	CASSQDSLRAFF
TRBV5-1	TRBD2	TRBJ2-3	.	15	TGCGCCAGCAGGCGTAGCGGGGAGAGCACAGATACGCAGTATTTT	CASRRSGESTDTQYF
TRBV27	.	TRBJ2-7	.	15	TGTGCCAGCAGTTTATCTCTCGAACTAGTCGTCCAGCAGTACTTC	CASSLSLELVVQQYF
TRBV11-2	.	TRBJ2-5	once	14	TGTGCCAGCAGCCTAGGCGGCCGCCAAGAGACCCAGTACTTC	CASSLGGRQETQYF
TRBV25-1	TRBD1	TRBJ1-5	.	14	TGTGCCAGCGCCAACAGGGGTTCGGGCCAGCCCCAGCATTTT	CASANRGSGQPQHF
TRBV6-5	.	TRBJ2-7	.	15	TGTGCCAGCAGTTACTCGACTACCAGTCCGGCTGGGCAGTACTTC	CASSYSTTSPAGQYF
TRBV7-9	TRBD2	TRBJ2-1	.	16	TGTGCCAGCAGAAAAGGAGCGGGACCATCCTACAATGAGCAGTTCTTC	CASRKGAGPSYNEQFF
TRBV14	TRBD2	TRBJ2-1	.	16	TGTGCCAGCAGCCAAAGGGGCGGGGGGGCCAGCCATGAGCAGTTCTTC	CASSQRGGGASHEQFF
TRBV30	TRBD1	TRBJ1-2	.	13	TGTGCCTGGAGTAATCACAGGGGAGATGGCTACACCTTC	CAWSNHRGDGYTF
TRBV11-3	TRBD2	TRBJ2-2	.	16	TGTGCCAGCAGCTCAGCAGCGGGGGGGACCGACGGGGAGCTGTTTTTT	CASSSAAGGTDGELFF
TRBV20-1	.	TRBJ2-3	.	11	TGCAGTGCGCGGTCCGGGGATACGCAGTATTTT	CSARSGDTQYF
TRBV25-1	.	TRBJ1-2	.	15	TGTGCCAGCAGTGAAATAGGCGGAGAGGGCTATGGCTACACCTTC	CASSEIGGEGYGYTF
TRBV6-2/TRBV6-3	TRBD1	TRBJ2-7	.	14	TGTGCCAGCAGCTCCGGACAGGGGACCTGGGAGCAGTACTTC	CASSSGQGTWEQYF
TRBV9	.	TRBJ2-1	.	14	TGTGCCAGCAACCCGGAGCACTCCTACAATGAGCAGTTCTTC	CASNPEHSYNEQFF
TRBV5-5	.	TRBJ2-7	.	13	TGTGCCAGCAGCGGCAGGGTTTTCCACGAGCAGTACTTC	CASSGRVFHEQYF
TRBV7-9	.	TRBJ2-5	.	14	TGTGCCAGCAGCTTAGGTGGCGGGACGGAGACCCAGTACTTC	CASSLGGGTETQYF
TRBV10-3	.	TRBJ2-1	.	12	TGTGCCACCAAGGGGGAGGGGGGTGAGCAGTTCTTC	CATKGEGGEQFF
TRBV24-1	.	TRBJ1-6	.	13	TGTGCCACCTCCAGCTCCTATAATTCACCCCTCCACTTT	CATSSSYNSPLHF